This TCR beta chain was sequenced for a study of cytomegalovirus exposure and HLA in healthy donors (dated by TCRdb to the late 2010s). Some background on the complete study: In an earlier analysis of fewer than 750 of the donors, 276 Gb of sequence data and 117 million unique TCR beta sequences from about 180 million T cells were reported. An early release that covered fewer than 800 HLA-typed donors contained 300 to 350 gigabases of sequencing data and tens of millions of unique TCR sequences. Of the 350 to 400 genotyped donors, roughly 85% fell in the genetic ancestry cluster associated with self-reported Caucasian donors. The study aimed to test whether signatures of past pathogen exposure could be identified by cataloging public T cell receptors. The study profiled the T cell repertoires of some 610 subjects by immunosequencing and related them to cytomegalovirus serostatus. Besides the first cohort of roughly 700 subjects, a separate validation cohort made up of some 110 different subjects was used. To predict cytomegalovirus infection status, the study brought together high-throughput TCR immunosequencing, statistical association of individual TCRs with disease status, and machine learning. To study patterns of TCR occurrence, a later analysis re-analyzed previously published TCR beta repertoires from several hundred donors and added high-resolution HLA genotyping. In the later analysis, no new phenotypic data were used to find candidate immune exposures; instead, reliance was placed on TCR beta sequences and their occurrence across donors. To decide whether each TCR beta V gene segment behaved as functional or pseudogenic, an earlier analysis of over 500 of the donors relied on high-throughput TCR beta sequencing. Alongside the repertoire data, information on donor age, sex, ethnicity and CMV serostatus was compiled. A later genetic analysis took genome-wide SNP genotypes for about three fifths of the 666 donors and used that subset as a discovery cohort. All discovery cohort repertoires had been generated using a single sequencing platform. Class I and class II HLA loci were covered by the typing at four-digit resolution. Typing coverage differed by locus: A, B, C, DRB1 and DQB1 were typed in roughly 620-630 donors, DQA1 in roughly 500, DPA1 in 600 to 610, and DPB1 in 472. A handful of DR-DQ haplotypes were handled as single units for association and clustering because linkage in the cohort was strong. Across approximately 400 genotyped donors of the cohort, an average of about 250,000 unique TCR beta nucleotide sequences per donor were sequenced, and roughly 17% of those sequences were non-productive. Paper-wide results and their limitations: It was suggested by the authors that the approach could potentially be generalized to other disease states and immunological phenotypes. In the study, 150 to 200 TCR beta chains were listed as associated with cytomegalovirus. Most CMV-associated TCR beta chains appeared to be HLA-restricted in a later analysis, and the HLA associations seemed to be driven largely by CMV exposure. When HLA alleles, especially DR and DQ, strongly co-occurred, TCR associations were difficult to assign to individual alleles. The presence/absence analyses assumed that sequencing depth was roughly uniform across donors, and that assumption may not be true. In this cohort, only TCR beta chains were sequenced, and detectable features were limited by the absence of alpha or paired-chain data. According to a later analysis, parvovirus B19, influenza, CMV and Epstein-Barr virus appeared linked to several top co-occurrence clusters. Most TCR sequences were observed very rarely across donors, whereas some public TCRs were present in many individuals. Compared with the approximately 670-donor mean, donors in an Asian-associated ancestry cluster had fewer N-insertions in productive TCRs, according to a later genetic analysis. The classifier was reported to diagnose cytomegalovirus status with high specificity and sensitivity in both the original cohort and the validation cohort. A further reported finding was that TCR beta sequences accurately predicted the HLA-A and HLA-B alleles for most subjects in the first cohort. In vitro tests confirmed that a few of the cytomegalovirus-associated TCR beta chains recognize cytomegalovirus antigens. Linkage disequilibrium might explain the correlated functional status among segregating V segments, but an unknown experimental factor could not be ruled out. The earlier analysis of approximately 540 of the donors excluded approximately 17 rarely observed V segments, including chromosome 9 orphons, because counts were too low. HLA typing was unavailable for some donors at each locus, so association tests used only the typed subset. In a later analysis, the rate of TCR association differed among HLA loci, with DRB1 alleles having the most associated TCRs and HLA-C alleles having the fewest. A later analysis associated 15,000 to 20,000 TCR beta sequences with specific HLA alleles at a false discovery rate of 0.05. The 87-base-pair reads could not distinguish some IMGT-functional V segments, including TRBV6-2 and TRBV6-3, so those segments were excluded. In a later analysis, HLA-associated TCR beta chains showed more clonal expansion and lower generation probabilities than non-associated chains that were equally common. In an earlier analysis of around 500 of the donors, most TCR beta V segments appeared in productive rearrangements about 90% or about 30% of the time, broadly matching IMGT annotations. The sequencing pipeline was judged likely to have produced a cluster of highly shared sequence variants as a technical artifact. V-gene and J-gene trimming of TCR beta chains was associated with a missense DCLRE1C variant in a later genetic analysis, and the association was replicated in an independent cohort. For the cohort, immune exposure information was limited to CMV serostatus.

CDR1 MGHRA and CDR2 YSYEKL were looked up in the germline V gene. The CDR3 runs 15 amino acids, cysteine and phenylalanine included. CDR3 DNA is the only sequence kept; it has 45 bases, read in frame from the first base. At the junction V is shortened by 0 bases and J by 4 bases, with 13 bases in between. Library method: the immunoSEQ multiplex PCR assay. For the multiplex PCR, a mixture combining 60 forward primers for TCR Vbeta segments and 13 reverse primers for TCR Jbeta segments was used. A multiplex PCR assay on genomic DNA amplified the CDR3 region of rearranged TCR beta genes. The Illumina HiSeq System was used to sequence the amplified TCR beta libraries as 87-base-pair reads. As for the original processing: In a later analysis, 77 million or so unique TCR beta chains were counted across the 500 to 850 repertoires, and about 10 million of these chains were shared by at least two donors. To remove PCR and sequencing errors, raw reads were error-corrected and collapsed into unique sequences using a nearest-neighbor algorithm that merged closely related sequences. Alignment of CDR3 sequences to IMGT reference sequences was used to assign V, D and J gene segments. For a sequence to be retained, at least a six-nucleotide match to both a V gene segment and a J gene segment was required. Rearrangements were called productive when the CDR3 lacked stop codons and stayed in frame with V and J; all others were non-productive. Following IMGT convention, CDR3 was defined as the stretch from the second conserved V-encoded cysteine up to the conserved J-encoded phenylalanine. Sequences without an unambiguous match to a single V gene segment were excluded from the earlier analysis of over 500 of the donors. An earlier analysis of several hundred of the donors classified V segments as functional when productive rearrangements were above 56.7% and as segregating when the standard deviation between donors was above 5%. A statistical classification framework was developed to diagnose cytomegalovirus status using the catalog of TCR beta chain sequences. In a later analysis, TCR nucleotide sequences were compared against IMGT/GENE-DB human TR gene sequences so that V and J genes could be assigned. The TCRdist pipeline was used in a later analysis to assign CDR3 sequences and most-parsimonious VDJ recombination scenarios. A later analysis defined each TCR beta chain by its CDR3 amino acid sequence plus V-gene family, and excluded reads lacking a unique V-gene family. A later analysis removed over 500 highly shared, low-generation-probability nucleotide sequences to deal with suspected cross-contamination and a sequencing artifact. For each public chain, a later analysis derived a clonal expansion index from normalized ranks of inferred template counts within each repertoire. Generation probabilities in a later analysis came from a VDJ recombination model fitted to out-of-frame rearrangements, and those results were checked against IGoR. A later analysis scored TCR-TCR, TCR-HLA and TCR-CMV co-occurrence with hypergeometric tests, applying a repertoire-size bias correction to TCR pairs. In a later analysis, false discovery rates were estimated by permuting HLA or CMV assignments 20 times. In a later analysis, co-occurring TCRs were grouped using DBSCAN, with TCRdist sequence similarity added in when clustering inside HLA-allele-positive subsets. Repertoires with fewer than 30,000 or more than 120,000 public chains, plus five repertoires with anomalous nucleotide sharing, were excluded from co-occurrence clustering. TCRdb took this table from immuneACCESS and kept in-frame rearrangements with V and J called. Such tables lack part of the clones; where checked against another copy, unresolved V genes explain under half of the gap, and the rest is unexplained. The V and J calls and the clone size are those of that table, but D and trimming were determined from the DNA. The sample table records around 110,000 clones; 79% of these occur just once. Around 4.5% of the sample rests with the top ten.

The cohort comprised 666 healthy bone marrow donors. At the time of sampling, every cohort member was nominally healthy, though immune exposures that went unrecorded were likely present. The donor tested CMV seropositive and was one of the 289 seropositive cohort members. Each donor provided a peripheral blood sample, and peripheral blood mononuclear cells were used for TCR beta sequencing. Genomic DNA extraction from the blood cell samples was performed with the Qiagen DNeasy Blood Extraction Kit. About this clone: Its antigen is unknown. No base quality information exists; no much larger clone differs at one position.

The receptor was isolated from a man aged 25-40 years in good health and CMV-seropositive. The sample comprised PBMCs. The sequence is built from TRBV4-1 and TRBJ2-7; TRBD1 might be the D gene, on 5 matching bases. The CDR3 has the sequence CASSQDLIRVYEQYF. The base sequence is TGCGCCAGCAGCCAAGATCTAATCAGGGTTTACGAGCAGTACTTC.